This T cell receptor beta chain was profiled in a study of cytomegalovirus exposure and HLA in healthy donors. Study overall: The approximately 120 million unique TCR beta sequences, from about 170 million T cells, were found by an earlier analysis.

After removal of 5 bases from V and 1 base from J, the junction contained 8 bases not matched to a gene. The CDR3 extends over 16 amino acids. The germline CDR1 and CDR2 sequences are LNHDA and SQIVND (reference sequence). Study findings and constraints: The authors enumerated around 150 TCR beta chains as linked to cytomegalovirus.

Worth noting for this clone: Antigen specificity is unknown.

PCR involved 60 Vbeta and 13 Jbeta primers. Clones were sequenced by immunoSEQ multiplex PCR, and TCRdb holds only the in-frame ones, with some missing. The table includes approximately 100,000 clones, about 80% detected once. The sequenced sample consisted of PBMCs. The source is a woman aged 40 to 50 in good health and CMV-seronegative. The chain carries TRBV19 and TRBJ2-5; 9 nucleotides agree with TRBD2. Here the CDR3 DNA reads TGTGCCAGTAGTTCAATAGCGGGAGCCATCCAAGAGACCCAGTACTTC. This gives the protein CASSSIAGAIQETQYF.